This T cell receptor beta chain was sequenced during a study of blood T cell repertoires in COVID-19. Libraries were prepared by immunoSEQ multiplex PCR; TCRdb keeps only in-frame clonotypes and omits some of them. The top ten hold over 2% of the sample, which has 250,000 to 300,000 clones, roughly 90% seen once. There are 16 residues in the CDR3. This receptor was taken from a woman in her twenties or thirties with COVID-19, enrolled during active disease. Material: peripheral blood. The chain combines TRBV21-1 with TRBJ1-1. TRBV21-1 corresponds to a pseudogene. The CDR3 region is CASSKVTGSKNTEAFF. As DNA, the CDR3 is TGTGCCAGCAGCAAAGTTACGGGGAGTAAGAACACTGAAGCTTTCTTT.